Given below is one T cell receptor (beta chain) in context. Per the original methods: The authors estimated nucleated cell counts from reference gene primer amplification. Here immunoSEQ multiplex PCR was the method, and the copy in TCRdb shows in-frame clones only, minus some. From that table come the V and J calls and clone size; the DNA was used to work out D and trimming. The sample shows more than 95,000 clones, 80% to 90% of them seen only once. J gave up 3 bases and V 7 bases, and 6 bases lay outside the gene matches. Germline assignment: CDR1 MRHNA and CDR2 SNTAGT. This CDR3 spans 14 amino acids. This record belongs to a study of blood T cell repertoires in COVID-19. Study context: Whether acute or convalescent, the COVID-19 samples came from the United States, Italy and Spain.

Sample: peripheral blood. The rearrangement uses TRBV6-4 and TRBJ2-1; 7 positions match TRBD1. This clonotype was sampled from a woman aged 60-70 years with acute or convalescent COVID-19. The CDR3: CASKRQGDYNEQFF. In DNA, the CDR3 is TGTGCCAGCAAAAGACAGGGAGACTACAATGAGCAGTTCTTC.